The 5 T cell receptor beta chains reported below all come from one sample, sequenced in a study of T cells in Graves' hyperthyroidism and ophthalmopathy. RNA transcripts gave rise to amplified TCR beta CDR3 regions. HTBI primers were employed in a first-round RT-PCR of the TCR CDR3. In TCRdb, the multiplex PCR reads were re-called with MiXCR into one record per CDR3 protein. The sample yields some 720,000 distinct CDR3 sequences, over 15% seen once. The sample was blood. These receptors all come from a man younger than 30 with Graves' hyperthyroidism.

There are a few counts of this clonotype. The rearrangement links TRBV9 to TRBJ2-6; 7 bases line up with TRBD1. The CDR3 contains 17 residues. V was clipped by 3 bases and J by 2 bases; unmatched bases: 8. Germline lookup yields CDR1 SGDLS and CDR2 YYNGEE. CDR3 sequence: CASSAGNRGAGANVLTF. CDR3 DNA: TGTGCCAGCAGCGCAGGGAACAGGGGAGCTGGGGCCAACGTCCTGACTTTC.

In its sample, this clonotype was seen a few times. This chain joins TRBV10-2 and TRBJ2-1; D possibly corresponds to TRBD1 (5 bases). The CDR3 has 11 residues. V dropped 8 bases and J dropped 8 bases, with 10 bases sitting between them. Germline CDR1 is WSHSY and CDR2 is SAAADI. CDR3 region: CASVDSDEQFF. The DNA for the CDR3 is TGCGCCAGCGTCGACAGTGATGAGCAGTTCTTC.

The chain uses TRBV20-1 and TRBJ1-1, with 8 bases that match TRBD1. This CDR3 spans 15 amino acids. V dropped 0 bases and J dropped 5; count of bases not matched to a gene: 8. CDR1 DFQATT and CDR2 SNEGSKA come from the germline V gene (reference sequence). Here the CDR3 DNA reads TGCAGTGCTAGAGATTCGCCCAGGGGGCTAACTGAAGCTTTCTTT. It specifies CSARDSPRGLTEAFF.

This clonotype occurred a few times. V and J are TRBV12-3 or TRBV12-4 and TRBJ1-6; TRBD1 matches at 11 bases. Trimming cost V 5 bases and J 3 bases; bases outside gene matches: 6. The CDR3 is 17 residues long. In DNA form, the CDR3 reads TGTGCCAGCAGTCAGGACAGGGGGCAATTCTATAATTCACCCCTCCACTTT. It is translated as CASSQDRGQFYNSPLHF.

This rearrangement joins TRBV29-1 to TRBJ2-7; D is possibly TRBD1 or TRBD2 (5 bases each). Germline CDR1 and CDR2: SQVTM and ANQGSEA. V lost 5 bases and J 5 bases, leaving 13 bases between the germline ends. This CDR3 has 12 residues. DNA of the CDR3: TGCAGCGTTCAGGGTTTGGGGGACGAGCAGTACTTC. Its protein is CSVQGLGDEQYF.